This passage covers 8 T cell receptor beta chains from one sample sequenced in a study of molecular identifiers for immune sequencing clone quantification. One entry per CDR3 protein results from TCRdb running MiXCR on the PCR reads. The table records 490,000 or so distinct CDR3 sequences, over 20% of them present only once. The sequenced material came from naive CD8+ T cells from blood, with Jurkat cell RNA spiked in. Stated subset: FACS-sorted CD8+CD4-CCR7+CD45RA+ naive T cells. The receptors were gathered from a human donor in good health. Some libraries in this study had Jurkat cell RNA spiked in.

This clonotype was observed a single time. A much larger clone differs from this one at a single base, so this may be a read error. The rearrangement joins TRBV5-1 to TRBJ2-3; no clear D. Trimming took off 5 bases at V and 0 bases at J, with 13 bases between the two ends. CDR3 size: 15 residues. Germline CDR1 is SGHRS and CDR2 is YFSETQ. The CDR3 sequence: CASRLTGTSTDTQYF. CDR3 sequence (DNA): TGCGCCAGCAGACTGACTGGAACTAGCACAGATACGCAGTATTTT.

This clonotype occurred a few times. This rearrangement joins TRBV7-2 to TRBJ2-7; D is possibly TRBD1 (5 bases). Per germline, CDR1 SGHTA and CDR2 FQGNSA. V dropped 0 bases and J dropped 6 bases, with 9 bases sitting between them. The CDR3 has 13 amino acids. The CDR3 loop reads CASSLAGVTEQYF. The CDR3 DNA reads TGTGCCAGCAGCTTAGCAGGGGTCACCGAGCAGTACTTC.

This clonotype was seen at least ten times. J is TRBJ1-4 and V is TRBV7-2; TRBD1 might be the D (5 bases). V was cut by 5 bases and J by 5 bases, with 24 bases left in between. From germline, CDR1 is SGHTA and CDR2 FQGNSA. The CDR3 has 18 amino acids. The CDR3 DNA reads TGTGCCAGCAGCCCCCGCCCCCTAGACAGAGGGTGGAATGAAAAACTGTTTTTT. Its protein product is CASSPRPLDRGWNEKLFF.

The genes are TRBV7-9 and TRBJ2-5, with D maybe TRBD2 (6 bases). The germline V gene encodes CDR1 SEHNR and CDR2 FQNEAQ (reference sequence). The CDR3 contains 14 residues. The V end lost 2 bases, the J end lost 5 bases, and 12 bases lay between the germline ends. Here the CDR3 reads CASSLPAGRETQYF. In nucleotides, the CDR3 is TGTGCCAGCAGCTTACCGGCAGGGAGGGAGACCCAGTACTTC.

The chain links TRBV5-1 to TRBJ1-1, with D possibly matching TRBD1 (6 bases). The CDR3 is 14 residues long. The V end was cut by 1 base, the J end by 5 bases, with 12 bases between. Germline V CDR1 and CDR2: SGHRS, YFSETQ. The DNA for the CDR3 is TGCGCCAGCAGCTTGACAGGGATCGTAACTGAAGCTTTCTTT. Amino acid sequence: CASSLTGIVTEAFF. The whole variable domain, filled in from reference TRBV5-1 and TRBJ1-1, reads KAGVTQTPRYLIKTRGQQVTLSCSPISGHRSVSWYQQTPGQGLQFLFEYFSETQRNKGNFPGRFSGRQFSNSRSEMNVSTLELGDSALYLCASSLTGIVTEAFFGQGTRLTVV.

There are a few counts of this clonotype. This chain links TRBV28 with TRBJ2-7; TRBD1 aligns across 10 bases. With V trimmed by 2 bases and J by 6 bases, 7 bases remained unmatched. The CDR3 runs 15 residues. The germline gives CDR1 MDHEN, CDR2 SYDVKM. The CDR3 DNA sequence: TGTGCCAGCAGTTTAACGGGACAGGGGAAGTCCGAGCAGTACTTC. Translated: CASSLTGQGKSEQYF.

This clonotype was counted at least ten times. The CDR3 sequence is CASSSDLAATPTDTQYF. In DNA, the CDR3 is TGTGCCAGCTCGTCGGACTTAGCGGCGACACCCACAGATACGCAGTATTTT. This chain uses TRBV18 with TRBJ2-3; possibly TRBD2 for D (6 bases). Per germline, CDR1 KGHSH and CDR2 LQKENI. The CDR3 has 17 amino acids. V lost 6 bases and J 2 bases, leaving 21 bases between the germline ends.

This clonotype was seen a handful of times. V gene TRBV27 combines with J gene TRBJ1-1; TRBD1 is a possible D gene (5 bases). V lost 1 base and J 0 bases, leaving 12 bases between the germline ends. The V gene's germline CDR1 is MNHEY and CDR2 SMNVEV (reference sequence). The CDR3 has 16 residues. In DNA, the CDR3 is TGTGCCAGCAGTTTATACAGGCACCTAATGAACACTGAAGCTTTCTTT. Protein: CASSLYRHLMNTEAFF.